The table lists the clone carrying this T cell receptor (beta chain) with a count of one. The antigen remains undetermined. These data belong to a study of T cell repertoires in aging, cancer and after chemotherapy. Overall study context: Repeat sampling of healthy donors over several months to years showed clear clonal overlap.

Multiplex touch-down PCR with TRB-A/B primers amplified rearranged V-D-J TRB sequences. TCRdb recomputed calls from the multiplex PCR reads with MiXCR, one row per CDR3 protein. The sample includes thousands of distinct CDR3 sequences, about two fifths of them seen just once. CDR3 size: 15 residues. J gave up 3 bases and V 5 bases, and 6 bases lay outside the gene matches. Germline V gene sequence: CDR1 SGHTA, CDR2 FQGNSA. Overall study findings and caveats: In cancer patients, declining TCR diversity with age involved lost richness and lost evenness. Median generation probability rose over the chemotherapy interval in each cancer cohort, suggesting rebound thymic output.

The template was genomic DNA from peripheral blood, not RNA. The TCR sequence derives from a human donor in good health. Sequencing input: blood. This sequence joins TRBV7-2 and TRBJ2-3, with 9 bases fitting TRBD1. For the CDR3, the DNA is TGTGCCAGCAGCAACCGACAGGGGGGTACAGATACGCAGTATTTT. Its protein is CASSNRQGGTDTQYF.